This T cell receptor (beta chain) derives from a study of T cell responses to AZD1222 COVID-19 vaccine. Study summary: Second-dose intervals of approximately 4 or approximately 12 weeks were pooled.

This table comes from immunoSEQ multiplex PCR, and its TCRdb copy is limited to in-frame clones, with some not included. The data show about 110,000 clones, about 92% seen once. Trimming took 0 bases from V and 8 from J, leaving 12 bases between them. From germline, CDR1 is SGDLS and CDR2 YYNGEE. This CDR3 has 14 residues. This chain joins TRBV9 and TRBJ2-1; D is perhaps TRBD1 (6 bases). Here the sequenced sample was peripheral blood, taken on day 0 of AZD1222 vaccination. The TCR was taken from an adult in good health. The CDR3 DNA reads TGTGCCAGCAGCGTAGTGGGGGCCGGAGATGAGCAGTTCTTC. It is translated as CASSVVGAGDEQFF. Together with reference TRBV9 and TRBJ2-1, the CDR3 gives the full variable domain: DSGVTQTPKHLITATGQRVTLRCSPRSGDLSVYWYQQSLDQGLQFLIQYYNGEERAKGNILERFSAQQFPDLHSELNLSSLELGDSALYFCASSVVGAGDEQFFGPGTRLTVL.